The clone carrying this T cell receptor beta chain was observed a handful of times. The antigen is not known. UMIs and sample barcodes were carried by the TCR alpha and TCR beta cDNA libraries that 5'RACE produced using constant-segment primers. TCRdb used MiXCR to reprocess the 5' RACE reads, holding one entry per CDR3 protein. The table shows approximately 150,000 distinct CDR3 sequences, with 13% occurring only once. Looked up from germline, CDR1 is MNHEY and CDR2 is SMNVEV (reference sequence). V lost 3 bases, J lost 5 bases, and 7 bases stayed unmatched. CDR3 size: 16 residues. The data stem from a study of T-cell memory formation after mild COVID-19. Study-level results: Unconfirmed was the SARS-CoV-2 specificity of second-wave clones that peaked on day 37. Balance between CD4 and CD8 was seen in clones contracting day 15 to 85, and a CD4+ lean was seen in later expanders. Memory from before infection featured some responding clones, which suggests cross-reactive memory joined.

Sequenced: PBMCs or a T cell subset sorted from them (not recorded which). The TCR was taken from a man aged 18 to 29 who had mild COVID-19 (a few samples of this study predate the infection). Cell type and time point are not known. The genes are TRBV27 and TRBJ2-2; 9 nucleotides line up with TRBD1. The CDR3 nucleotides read TGTGCCAGCAGTTTTTGGGACAGGGTTGCAACCGGGGAGCTGTTTTTT. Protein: CASSFWDRVATGELFF.